The 7 T cell receptor beta chains presented below share a single source sample, sequenced in a study of blood T cell repertoires in COVID-19. TCRdb keeps only in-frame clones here, not all; method: immunoSEQ multiplex PCR. The table records about 72,000 clones, about 81% of them present only once. Material for sequencing was peripheral blood. The source is a human donor in a cohort sampled during active COVID-19.

This chain uses TRBV7-2 with TRBJ2-7, with TRBD1 matching 9 bases. The V and J ends lost 6 bases and 6 bases, in that order; junction bases with no gene match: 6. CDR1 is SGHTA, CDR2 FQGNSA, per germline. The CDR3 extends over 13 amino acids. DNA for the CDR3: TGTGCCAGCAGGGGACAGGGTCGCAGCGAGCAGTACTTC. Translated, it gives CASRGQGRSEQYF.

With regard to this clone: At one end, the junction sequence differs from germline, possibly due to a read error. The V gene is TRBV5-1, the J gene TRBJ1-1, with D tentatively TRBD1 (5 bases). The CDR3 extends over 9 amino acids. Germline loops: CDR1 SGHRS, CDR2 YFSETQ. The CDR3 is CASSLINRF. The CDR3 nucleotides read TGCGCCAGCAGCTTGATAAACAGGTTT.

The chain links TRBV6-5 to TRBJ2-7; TRBD2 might be the D (6 bases). This CDR3 contains 15 residues. Trimming cost V 5 bases and J 3 bases, with 17 bases left between them. Germline V gene lookup returns CDR1 MNHEY and CDR2 SVGAGI. This CDR3 reads CASSPGGNRVYEQYF. The CDR3 coding sequence is TGTGCCAGCAGTCCTGGCGGGAACCGAGTCTACGAGCAGTACTTC.

With respect to this clone: Additional DNA sequences in this sample encode the identical CDR3. The chain links TRBV7-2 to TRBJ2-2, with D hard to call. Trimming stripped 5 bases from V and 3 bases from J, with 4 bases between. The CDR3 runs to 12 residues. Germline loops: CDR1 SGHTA, CDR2 FQGNSA. Here the CDR3 reads CASSPYTGELFF. The CDR3 DNA sequence: TGTGCCAGCAGCCCTTACACCGGGGAGCTGTTTTTT.

V gene TRBV7-8 combines with J gene TRBJ2-7; 7 nucleotides agree with TRBD1. Per the germline V gene, CDR1 is SGHVS and CDR2 is FQNEAQ. The V segment lost 1 base and the J segment 0 bases; nucleotides outside the gene matches: 3. The CDR3 loop spans 15 amino acids. This chain's CDR3 is CASSLVQGNSYEQYF. Written as DNA, the CDR3 is TGTGCCAGCAGCTTAGTACAGGGGAACTCCTACGAGCAGTACTTC. The full variable domain, rest sourced from reference TRBV7-8 and TRBJ2-7, is GAGVSQSPRYKVAKRGQDVALRCDPISGHVSLFWYQQALGQGPEFLTYFQNEAQLDKSGLPSDRFFAERPEGSVSTLKIQRTQQEDSAVYLCASSLVQGNSYEQYFGPGTRLTVT.

This clone was counted a few times. The chain is built from TRBV13 and TRBJ2-3; D may be TRBD2 (5 bases). CDR1 PRHDT and CDR2 FYEKMQ come from the germline V gene (reference sequence). Trimming stripped 2 bases from V and 0 bases from J, with 24 bases between. The CDR3 runs 20 residues. The CDR3 here is CASSLSSFTQLGPSTDTQYF. The CDR3 DNA sequence: TGTGCCAGCAGCTTATCATCCTTTACACAACTAGGTCCGAGCACAGATACGCAGTATTTT.

This chain uses TRBV9 with TRBJ2-3; D not certain. This CDR3 has 11 residues. Germline values: CDR1 SGDLS, CDR2 YYNGEE. Trimming took off 3 bases at V and 5 bases at J, with 4 bases between the two ends. In DNA, the CDR3 is TGTGCCAGCAGCGCGTTAGATACGCAGTATTTT. Protein product: CASSALDTQYF.